The 20 T cell receptor beta chains below were found in one sample sequenced in a study of shared clonotypes between healthy human individuals. Generated by immunoSEQ multiplex PCR, the TCRdb table keeps only in-frame clones and is missing some. The sample records roughly 1,500,000 clones, 98% being singletons. The specimen sequenced was naive CD4+ T cells sorted from blood. Sample subset: CD45RA+ positively selected. The receptors derive from a man between 25 and 39 years old in good health.

As for this clone: Distinct nucleotide sequences in the sample also encode this CDR3. The V gene is TRBV5-1, the J gene TRBJ2-1; TRBD2 aligns across 12 bases. Germline assignment: CDR1 SGHRS and CDR2 YFSETQ. CDR3 length: 15 amino acids. Trimming took 2 bases from V and 4 from J; bases not matched to a gene: 1. The CDR3 loop reads CASSFGLAGYNEQFF. The CDR3 DNA sequence: TGCGCCAGCAGCTTTGGACTAGCGGGGTACAATGAGCAGTTCTTC.

The gene calls are TRBV28 and TRBJ2-7, with a possible D match to TRBD2 (5 bases). V was shortened by 2 bases and J by 3 bases, with 17 bases between the two germline ends. The germline V gene encodes CDR1 MDHEN and CDR2 SYDVKM. The CDR3 contains 16 residues. The DNA for the CDR3 is TGTGCCAGCAGTTTAAGGACTTCCACAGCTAACTACGAGCAGTACTTC. This encodes CASSLRTSTANYEQYF.

This clone was observed once. The chain has TRBV6-6 and TRBJ2-5; D is possibly TRBD2 (6 bases). CDR3 length: 15 residues. CDR1 MNHNY and CDR2 SVGAGI come from the germline V gene (reference sequence). V lost 0 bases and J 4 bases, leaving 12 bases between the germline ends. The CDR3 nucleotides are TGTGCCAGCAGTTACTCGGGCGGGGTAAGAGAGACCCAGTACTTC. It encodes CASSYSGGVRETQYF.

As regards this clone: In the same sample, other DNA sequences code for this CDR3. V usage is TRBV11-3 and J usage is TRBJ2-5; D unclear. Per germline, CDR1 SGHNT and CDR2 YENEEA. V dropped 0 bases and J dropped 0 bases, with 5 bases sitting between them. This CDR3 contains 14 residues. The CDR3 nucleotides read TGTGCCAGCAGCTTAGATTCGAACCAAGAGACCCAGTACTTC. Amino acids: CASSLDSNQETQYF.

The gene calls are TRBV27 and TRBJ2-3; tentatively, D is TRBD1 or TRBD2 (6 bases each). This CDR3 has 16 residues. Per germline, CDR1 MNHEY and CDR2 SMNVEV (reference sequence). V was trimmed by 6 bases and J by 0 bases, leaving 16 bases between them. CDR3 nucleotides: TGTGCCAGCAGCCCCCGGGGGCCAACCAGCACAGATACGCAGTATTTT. Its protein is CASSPRGPTSTDTQYF.

The chain has TRBV2 and TRBJ1-1; D unresolved. Deletions cut 6 bases from V and 0 bases from J, with 8 bases between. The CDR3 is 13 amino acids. Germline loops: CDR1 SNHLY, CDR2 FYNNEI. CDR3: CASRKEVNTEAFF. The CDR3 DNA follows: TGTGCCAGCAGGAAGGAAGTGAACACTGAAGCTTTCTTT.

The chain couples TRBV11-2 to TRBJ2-7; 8 nucleotides align to TRBD2. The junction had 4 bases not matched to a gene; V was cut back by 4 bases and J by 2 bases. Germline CDR1 and CDR2: SGHAT and FQNNGV. This CDR3 is 14 amino acids long. In DNA form, the CDR3 reads TGTGCCAGCAGCTCGTCGGGGGGGGCCTACGAGCAGTACTTC. Protein product: CASSSSGGAYEQYF.

The chain couples TRBV7-8 to TRBJ2-1; D is ambiguous. V lost 0 bases to trimming and J lost 2 bases, with 5 bases between them. This CDR3 region has 14 residues. Germline CDR1 SGHVS, CDR2 FQNEAQ. CDR3 loop: CASSLAVPYNEQFF. The CDR3 DNA is TGTGCCAGCAGCTTAGCGGTTCCCTACAATGAGCAGTTCTTC.

The chain uses TRBV7-9 and TRBJ2-6; TRBD1 agrees at 12 bases. CDR1 and CDR2 from the germline V gene are SEHNR and FQNEAQ (reference sequence). The J segment lost 3 bases and the V segment lost 4 bases, leaving 7 bases of the junction unmatched. The CDR3 spans 18 residues. The CDR3 DNA sequence: TGTGCCAGCAGCTCGCAAGGGACAGGGGGCGGTGGGGCCAACGTCCTGACTTTC. Translation: CASSSQGTGGGGANVLTF.

V gene TRBV7-8 combines with J gene TRBJ1-1; D is possibly TRBD1 (5 bases). Trimming took off 8 bases at V and 9 bases at J, with 28 bases between the two ends. This CDR3 contains 16 residues. CDR1 and CDR2 (germline): SGHVS, FQNEAQ. The CDR3 is CASQISGPLPTTQAFF. The CDR3 nucleotides are TGTGCCAGCCAAATTTCGGGGCCTTTACCAACAACCCAAGCTTTCTTT.

This sequence joins TRBV19 and TRBJ2-5; D is perhaps TRBD1 or TRBD2 (5 bases each). V was trimmed by 2 bases and J by 5 bases, leaving 18 bases between them. The CDR3 length is 16 residues. The germline gives CDR1 LNHDA, CDR2 SQIVND (reference sequence). CDR3 amino acids: CASSIHRGRETETQYF. The CDR3 DNA is TGTGCCAGTAGTATACACCGGGGCCGCGAGACGGAGACCCAGTACTTC.

The rearrangement uses TRBV6-1 and TRBJ1-5; possible D gene TRBD1, 6 bases. With 2 bases removed from V and 2 bases from J, the gap between germline ends came to 10 bases. The CDR3 consists of 15 residues. The V gene's germline CDR1 is MNHNS and CDR2 SASEGT. CDR3 protein: CASSEIGGGNQPQHF. CDR3 bases: TGTGCCAGCAGTGAAATAGGGGGTGGCAATCAGCCCCAGCATTTT.

The CDR3 here is CASSPRRVGANVLTF. The CDR3 bases are TGTGCCAGCAGCCCCCGGAGGGTTGGGGCCAACGTCCTGACTTTC. The chain is built from TRBV6-5 and TRBJ2-6; D may be TRBD2 (6 bases). Germline CDR1 reads MNHEY; CDR2 reads SVGAGI. V dropped 6 bases and J dropped 3 bases, with 12 bases sitting between them. The CDR3 sequence is 15 residues long.

The chain combines TRBV4-1 with TRBJ1-1; D gene ambiguous. Germline lookup yields CDR1 MGHRA and CDR2 YSYEKL. V lost 1 base and J lost 0, with 9 bases in between. CDR3 length: 15 residues. The CDR3 is CASSQGSQLNTEAFF. The CDR3 DNA sequence: TGCGCCAGCAGCCAAGGTTCACAGCTGAACACTGAAGCTTTCTTT.

This clone was seen once. The V call is TRBV19, the J call TRBJ1-1; D is possibly TRBD1 (6 bases). The CDR3 covers 13 residues. V lost 6 bases to trimming and J lost 4 bases, with 12 bases between them. Per germline, CDR1 LNHDA and CDR2 SQIVND (reference sequence). The CDR3, as DNA: TGTGCCAGTAGAAACAGGGATGGCACTGAAGCTTTCTTT. The encoded protein is CASRNRDGTEAFF. Based on the CDR3 plus reference TRBV19 and TRBJ1-1, the full variable domain is DGGITQSPKYLFRKEGQNVTLSCEQNLNHDAMYWYRQDPGQGLRLIYYSQIVNDFQKGDIAEGYSVSREKKESFPLTVTSAQKNPTAFYLCASRNRDGTEAFFGQGTRLTVV.

The chain links TRBV5-4 to TRBJ2-5; 7 nucleotides match TRBD1. V was pared by 0 bases and J by 8 bases, with 10 bases of the junction left unmatched. CDR1 and CDR2 (germline): SGHNT, YYREEE (reference sequence). The CDR3 is 15 amino acids. Here the CDR3 reads CASSLETGLKETQYF. The CDR3 DNA reads as TGTGCCAGCAGCTTGGAGACAGGGTTGAAGGAAACCCAGTACTTC.

The rearrangement joins TRBV7-9 to TRBJ1-2; tentatively, D is TRBD1 (6 bases). V lost 5 bases to trimming and J lost 8 bases, with 33 bases between them. Germline V CDR1 and CDR2: SEHNR, FQNEAQ (reference sequence). The CDR3 loop spans 19 amino acids. The CDR3 DNA reads TGTGCCAGCAGCCCAGAGATTCTATCGCGGGACACCGGTTGGAGGGGCTACACCTTC. This sequence encodes CASSPEILSRDTGWRGYTF. Combining the CDR3 with reference TRBV7-9 and TRBJ1-2 gives the whole variable domain DTGVSQNPRHKITKRGQNVTFRCDPISEHNRLYWYRQTLGQGPEFLTYFQNEAQLEKSRLLSDRFSAERPKGSFSTLEIQRTEQGDSAMYLCASSPEILSRDTGWRGYTFGSGTRLTVV.

About this clone itself: This specimen includes other DNA sequences encoding the same CDR3. The chain uses TRBV5-1 and TRBJ2-7; D ambiguous. Germline V lookup: CDR1 SGHRS, CDR2 YFSETQ. The CDR3 is 13 residues long. Trimming shortened V by 0 bases and J by 0 bases, and 4 bases separated the two germline ends. The CDR3 sequence is CASSLGSSYEQYF. The CDR3 DNA sequence: TGCGCCAGCAGCTTGGGCAGCTCCTACGAGCAGTACTTC. Drawing the rest from reference TRBV5-1 and TRBJ2-7, the complete variable domain is KAGVTQTPRYLIKTRGQQVTLSCSPISGHRSVSWYQQTPGQGLQFLFEYFSETQRNKGNFPGRFSGRQFSNSRSEMNVSTLELGDSALYLCASSLGSSYEQYFGPGTRLTVT.

This clone has a single count. The chain employs TRBV7-9 and TRBJ2-1; D unclear. Germline loops: CDR1 SEHNR, CDR2 FQNEAQ (reference sequence). The length of the CDR3 is 14 residues. Trimming took 5 bases from V and 9 from J, leaving 17 bases between them. This CDR3 reads CASSQRTAHSEQFF. CDR3 bases: TGTGCCAGCAGCCAAAGGACGGCTCATAGTGAGCAGTTCTTC.

This rearrangement joins TRBV7-9 to TRBJ1-2, with 9 positions matching TRBD1. The CDR3 has 17 amino acids. V lost 4 bases to trimming and J lost 4 bases; unmatched junction nucleotides: 13. CDR1 and CDR2 from the germline V gene are SEHNR and FQNEAQ (reference sequence). For the CDR3, the DNA is TGTGCCAGCAGCTCTGGGGGCCCGGGACAGGGCAGCTATGGCTACACCTTC. It yields the protein CASSSGGPGQGSYGYTF.